This T cell receptor (beta chain) came from a study of identical twins. Germline V gives CDR1 MNHEY, CDR2 SVGAGI. Trimming removed 5 bases from V and 3 bases from J; junction bases left unmatched: 8. This CDR3 region has 15 residues. TCRdb ran MiXCR on the 5' RACE reads and lists one entry per CDR3 protein. Among about 240,000 distinct CDR3 sequences listed, about 13% were seen once. This clonotype was counted only a few times. The sample was also linked to a second study, of yellow fever vaccine responses in identical twins.

The sequence derives from a young woman in good health. Sequencing was carried out using memory (CD45RO+) T cells sorted from blood. The V gene is TRBV6-5, the J gene TRBJ1-2, with 8 bases lining up with TRBD1. The CDR3 region has the DNA TGTGCCAGCAGTCACGGACAGGGAAGGGACTATGGCTACACCTTC. Protein: CASSHGQGRDYGYTF.